The 26 T cell receptor beta chains below were found in one sample sequenced in a study of CD8 T cells in ankylosing spondylitis. Using its own MiXCR run on the 5' RACE reads, TCRdb lists one record per CDR3 protein. Found here are about 360,000 distinct CDR3 sequences, around 20% of them singletons; the top ten hold about 12%. Sequencing was done on a sample of blood, either unsorted or a sorted T cell fraction (not recorded which). All receptors come from a male donor with ankylosing spondylitis or in good health (not recorded which).

The chain has TRBV5-6 and TRBJ2-7, with TRBD1 as a possible D gene (5 bases). The V and J ends lost 4 bases and 3 bases respectively, with 14 bases between them. CDR3 length: 14 residues. Germline lookup yields CDR1 SGHDT and CDR2 YYEEEE. The CDR3, as DNA: TGTGCCAGCAGCCCCGACGTTACAGGCTACGAGCAGTACTTC. It yields the protein CASSPDVTGYEQYF.

The chain recombines TRBV6-1 with TRBJ1-2; D perhaps matches TRBD1 (6 bases). The CDR3 is 13 residues long. Germline V gene sequence: CDR1 MNHNS, CDR2 SASEGT. The V end was cut by 9 bases, the J end by 6 bases, with 17 bases between. The chain's CDR3 is CASIGGAVDGYTF. DNA of the CDR3: TGTGCCAGTATTGGGGGGGCCGTCGATGGCTACACCTTC.

This sequence joins TRBV6-1 and TRBJ2-5; 8 bases are a match to TRBD1. This CDR3 spans 14 amino acids. CDR1 and CDR2 (germline): MNHNS, SASEGT. V was clipped by 6 bases and J by 5 bases; unmatched bases: 8. CDR3 DNA: TGTGCCAGCAGGGCCCCAGGGGGCGGGGAGACCCAGTACTTC. This encodes CASRAPGGGETQYF.

The CDR3 DNA is TGCGCCAGCAGCGACGAGACAGGTAGCACAGATACGCAGTATTTT. Protein product: CASSDETGSTDTQYF. This chain links TRBV5-1 with TRBJ2-3; possible D gene TRBD1, 6 bases. V lost 4 bases, J lost 0 bases, and 12 bases lay in between. This CDR3 region has 15 residues. Germline V gene lookup returns CDR1 SGHRS and CDR2 YFSETQ.

This clonotype was counted a few times. The J gene is TRBJ2-7, the V gene TRBV6-2 or TRBV6-3; D remains unclear. CDR1 is MNHEY, CDR2 SVGEGT, per germline. The ends were cut back, 4 bases at V and 1 base at J, with 5 bases in the middle. This CDR3 spans 12 amino acids. The CDR3, as DNA: TGTGCCAGCAGTTTCATGTCCTACGAGCAGTACTTC. This sequence encodes CASSFMSYEQYF.

The chain uses TRBV7-3 and TRBJ2-2; the match to TRBD2 covers 11 bases. CDR1 is SGHTA and CDR2 is FQGTGA in the germline V gene. The CDR3 length is 17 residues. Germline trimming cut 0 bases from V and 3 bases from J; bases unmatched to any gene: 3. In nucleotides, the CDR3 is TGTGCCAGCAGCTTAACGGGACTAGCGGAATACACCGGGGAGCTGTTTTTT. Protein sequence: CASSLTGLAEYTGELFF. The complete variable domain, with remaining parts taken from reference TRBV7-3 and TRBJ2-2, reads GAGVSQTPSNKVTEKGKYVELRCDPISGHTALYWYRQSLGQGPEFLIYFQGTGAADDSGLPNDRFFAVRPEGSVSTLKIQRTERGDSAVYLCASSLTGLAEYTGELFFGEGSRLTVL.

This clonotype was counted a few times. The chain is built from TRBV3-1 and TRBJ2-7; a possible D gene is TRBD2 (7 bases). Deletions cut 3 bases from V and 7 bases from J, with 16 bases between. Germline loops: CDR1 LGHDT, CDR2 YNNKEL (reference sequence). This CDR3 spans 14 amino acids. The CDR3 sequence: CASSQAGAPGEQYF. CDR3 coding DNA: TGTGCCAGCAGCCAGGCGGGGGCCCCAGGGGAGCAGTACTTC.

The rearrangement uses TRBV12-3 or TRBV12-4 and TRBJ2-5; tentative D call: TRBD1 (6 bases). The CDR3 has 16 amino acids. Trimming cost V 3 bases and J 3 bases, with 17 bases left between them. This CDR3 is CASSFVSDSLEETQYF. The CDR3 region has the DNA TGTGCCAGCAGTTTTGTCTCGGACAGCCTCGAAGAGACCCAGTACTTC.

There are a few counts of this clonotype. The V and J genes are TRBV12-3 or TRBV12-4 and TRBJ2-7; TRBD1 is a possible D gene (5 bases). V lost 2 bases to trimming and J lost 2 bases, with 13 bases between them. This CDR3 has 15 amino acids. The CDR3 DNA reads as TGTGCCAGCAGTTTAATCTTGGGGCTTGCCTACGAGCAGTACTTC. Translating gives CASSLILGLAYEQYF.

This chain uses TRBV29-1 with TRBJ2-3; D is uncertain. Trimming pared 7 bases from V and 5 bases from J, leaving 13 bases between. Germline V gives CDR1 SQVTM, CDR2 ANQGSEA. This CDR3 is 12 amino acids long. Here the CDR3 DNA reads TGCAGCGCCCCGGCGACCCAAGATACGCAGTATTTT. This translates into CSAPATQDTQYF.

This clonotype has a handful of counts. The chain links TRBV12-3 or TRBV12-4 to TRBJ2-2, with D tentatively TRBD2 (5 bases). With 5 bases removed from V and 6 bases from J, the gap between germline ends came to 10 bases. The CDR3 extends over 13 amino acids. CDR3 nucleotides: TGTGCCAGCAGTCACCTAGCTCCCGGGGAGCTGTTTTTT. Protein product: CASSHLAPGELFF.

The sample holds a few counts of this clonotype. The chain couples TRBV10-3 to TRBJ2-1; 8 bases fit TRBD1. The CDR3 sequence is 15 residues long. The V gene's germline CDR1 is ENHRY and CDR2 SYGVKD. The V and J ends lost 7 bases and 8 bases, in that order; junction bases with no gene match: 13. The CDR3 coding sequence is TGTGCCATCAACGCGCAGGACAGGGATAGGGATGAGCAGTTCTTC. Its translation: CAINAQDRDRDEQFF.

In this sample, this clonotype turned up a few times. The chain combines TRBV29-1 with TRBJ1-1; 8 positions match TRBD1. Germline CDR1 is SQVTM and CDR2 is ANQGSEA. The CDR3 runs 13 residues. J gave up 5 bases and V 3 bases, and 5 bases lay outside the gene matches. The CDR3 region has the DNA TGCAGCGTTGACCCCAGGGGGCGGACTGAAGCTTTCTTT. Translation gives CSVDPRGRTEAFF.

The chain couples TRBV12-3 or TRBV12-4 to TRBJ2-3; D unresolved. The CDR3 is made up of 12 amino acids. Trimming removed 6 bases from V and 3 bases from J, with 7 bases in between. CDR3 coding DNA: TGTGCCAGCAGCCCTGCAACAGATACGCAGTATTTT. Translation: CASSPATDTQYF.

The table lists this clonotype with a few counts. This chain links TRBV7-6 with TRBJ2-3; TRBD1 matches at 8 bases. The CDR3 has 15 residues. CDR1 is SGHVS, CDR2 FNYEAQ, per germline. The V gene end was trimmed by 5 bases and the J gene end by 0 bases; junction bases not matched to a gene: 4. The CDR3, as DNA: TGTGCCAGCAGCCCTCAGGGGGCTAGCACAGATACGCAGTATTTT. It yields the protein CASSPQGASTDTQYF.

V usage is TRBV7-6 and J usage is TRBJ1-1, with 7 bases that match TRBD1. Unmatched junction bases numbered 4, after V lost 5 bases and J lost 4 bases. This CDR3 spans 13 amino acids. Per the germline V gene, CDR1 is SGHVS and CDR2 is FNYEAQ. CDR3 in amino acids: CASSPRQGTEAFF. The CDR3 DNA sequence: TGTGCCAGCAGCCCCCGACAGGGCACTGAAGCTTTCTTT.

The table lists this clonotype with many counts. The chain employs TRBV29-1 and TRBJ1-1, with unresolved D. From germline, CDR1 is SQVTM and CDR2 ANQGSEA. The CDR3 runs 12 residues. With 1 base removed from V and 4 bases from J, the gap between germline ends came to 7 bases. The CDR3 sequence is CSVEGGRTEAFF. The CDR3 DNA sequence: TGCAGCGTTGAAGGGGGTCGCACTGAAGCTTTCTTT. The variable domain in full, with the rest retrieved from reference TRBV29-1 and TRBJ1-1, is SAVISQKPSRDICQRGTSLTIQCQVDSQVTMMFWYRQQPGQSLTLIATANQGSEATYESGFVIDKFPISRPNLTFSTLTVSNMSPEDSSIYLCSVEGGRTEAFFGQGTRLTVV.

The chain combines TRBV5-1 with TRBJ2-5, with D possibly matching TRBD1 (5 bases). The germline V gene has CDR1 SGHRS and CDR2 YFSETQ. V lost 0 bases and J lost 5, with 11 bases in between. The length of the CDR3 is 14 residues. In DNA, the CDR3 is TGCGCCAGCAGCTTGGTTCCAGGGTGGGAGACCCAGTACTTC. As protein: CASSLVPGWETQYF.

V is TRBV12-3 or TRBV12-4 and J is TRBJ2-2; D is unclear. This CDR3 is 15 amino acids long. The V and J ends lost 3 bases and 6 bases respectively, with 14 bases between them. The chain's CDR3 is CASSLRQPTPGELFF. Written as DNA, the CDR3 is TGTGCCAGCAGTTTGAGGCAGCCTACGCCCGGGGAGCTGTTTTTT.

The chain joins TRBV29-1 to TRBJ2-7; the D gene is possibly TRBD1 (6 bases). The CDR3 spans 13 residues. CDR1 and CDR2 (germline): SQVTM, ANQGSEA. The ends were cut back, 3 bases at V and 1 base at J, with 10 bases in the middle. The CDR3 coding sequence is TGCAGCGTTGACCTGGACAGTTCCTACGAGCAGTACTTC. This encodes CSVDLDSSYEQYF.

This clonotype was picked up a small number of times. The chain uses TRBV12-3 or TRBV12-4 and TRBJ2-2; D remains unclear. The CDR3 is 16 residues long. Trimming pared 5 bases from V and 2 bases from J, leaving 15 bases between. CDR3 DNA sequence: TGTGCCAGCAGTCCCCGGTGGGCCGCAAACACCGGGGAGCTGTTTTTT. Protein sequence: CASSPRWAANTGELFF.

This chain uses TRBV12-3 or TRBV12-4 with TRBJ2-2, with 7 bases lining up with TRBD2. There are 15 residues in the CDR3. The ends lost 3 bases at V and 4 bases at J; junction bases unmatched: 5. CDR3 nucleotide sequence: TGTGCCAGCAGTTTGTTGTGGGGGGGCACCGGGGAGCTGTTTTTT. This translates into CASSLLWGGTGELFF.

The V and J genes are TRBV7-6 and TRBJ2-5; no clear D gene. V lost 1 base, J lost 1 base, and 10 bases lay in between. The germline gives CDR1 SGHVS, CDR2 FNYEAQ. CDR3 length equals 15 residues. The CDR3 bases are TGTGCCAGCAGCTTAGTCAGGTTAGGCCAAGAGACCCAGTACTTC. Its protein product is CASSLVRLGQETQYF.

V gene TRBV20-1 combines with J gene TRBJ1-2, with D perhaps matching TRBD1 (5 bases). CDR3 length: 11 amino acids. V lost 5 bases, J lost 13 bases, and 17 bases lay in between. Germline assignment: CDR1 DFQATT and CDR2 SNEGSKA (reference sequence). The CDR3 region is CSARGPQALTF. As DNA, the CDR3 is TGCAGTGCTCGGGGACCTCAGGCCCTCACCTTC.

The V and J genes are TRBV7-9 and TRBJ2-5; 9 positions match TRBD1. With 4 bases clipped from V and 4 bases from J, the junction kept 10 bases outside the gene matches. Germline assignment: CDR1 SEHNR and CDR2 FQNEAQ (reference sequence). The CDR3 is made up of 16 amino acids. CDR3 protein: CASSSGTGLYVETQYF. The DNA of the CDR3 is TGTGCCAGCAGCTCCGGGACAGGGCTATATGTAGAGACCCAGTACTTC.

This clonotype was counted many times. This sequence joins TRBV12-3 or TRBV12-4 and TRBJ2-7; 8 bases agree with TRBD2. The CDR3 length is 13 residues. After removal of 10 bases from V and 7 bases from J, the junction contained 12 bases not matched to a gene. CDR3: CAIRGGASGEQYF. The CDR3 DNA is TGTGCCATCCGGGGGGGGGCATCTGGGGAGCAGTACTTC.